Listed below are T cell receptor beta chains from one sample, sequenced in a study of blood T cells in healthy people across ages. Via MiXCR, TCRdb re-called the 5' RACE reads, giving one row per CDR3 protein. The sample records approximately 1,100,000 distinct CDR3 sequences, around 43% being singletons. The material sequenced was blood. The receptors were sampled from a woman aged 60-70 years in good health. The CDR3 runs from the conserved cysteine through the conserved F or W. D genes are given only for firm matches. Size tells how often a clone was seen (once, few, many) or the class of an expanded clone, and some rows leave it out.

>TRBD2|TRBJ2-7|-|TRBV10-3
TGTGCCATCAGTGAGTTTAGCGGGGTCTACGAGCAGTACTTC
CAISEFSGVYEQYF
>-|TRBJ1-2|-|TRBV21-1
TGTGCCAGCGGCGGGACGAGCGTTGGCTACACCTTC
CASGGTSVGYTF
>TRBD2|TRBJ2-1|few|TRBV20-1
TGCAGTGCCATTGGGACTAGCGATCATGAGCAGTTCTTC
CSAIGTSDHEQFF
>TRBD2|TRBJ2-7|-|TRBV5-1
TGCGCCAGCAGGATTGGGACTAGCGGGACACACGAGCAGTACTTC
CASRIGTSGTHEQYF
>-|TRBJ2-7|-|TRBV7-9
TGTGCCAGCAGCACCGCGTTCTCCTACGAGCAGTACTTC
CASSTAFSYEQYF
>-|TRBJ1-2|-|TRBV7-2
TGTGCCAGCAACCCTGGGGGGCGGGTCCGCTCCGGGGGCTACACCTTC
CASNPGGRVRSGGYTF
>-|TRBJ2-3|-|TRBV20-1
TGCAGTGGAGATAGAGTAAGCACAGATACGCAGTATTTT
CSGDRVSTDTQYF
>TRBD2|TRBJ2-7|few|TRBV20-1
TGCAGTGCTAGGGATCTAGCGGGAGGGTACGAGCAGTACTTC
CSARDLAGGYEQYF
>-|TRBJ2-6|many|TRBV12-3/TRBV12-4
TGTGCCAGCAGTTTAGCGCCCAATGGTGGGGCCAACGTCCTGACTTTC
CASSLAPNGGANVLTF
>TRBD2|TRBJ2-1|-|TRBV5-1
TGCGCCAGCAGCTTGGCCGGGCGGGAGGGACTGGAACGTTCCTACAATGAGCAGTTCTTC
CASSLAGREGLERSYNEQFF
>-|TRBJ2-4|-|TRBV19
TGTGCCAGTAGTAGCGATAGCCAAAACATTCAGTACTTC
CASSSDSQNIQYF
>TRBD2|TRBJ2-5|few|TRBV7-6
TGTGCCAGCAGCCCGACTAGCGGGAGCCAAGAGACCCAGTACTTC
CASSPTSGSQETQYF
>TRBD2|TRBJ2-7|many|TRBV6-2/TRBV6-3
TGTGCCAGCAGTATCTCAGCGGGGCCCCCCTACGAGCAGTACTTC
CASSISAGPPYEQYF
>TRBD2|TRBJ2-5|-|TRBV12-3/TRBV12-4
TGTGCCAGCAGTTTACTAGCGGGATCTCATATGGAGACCCAGTACTTC
CASSLLAGSHMETQYF
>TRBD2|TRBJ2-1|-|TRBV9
TGTGCCAGCAGCGACTCGACTAGCGGGAGCCCCAATGAGCAGTTCTTC
CASSDSTSGSPNEQFF
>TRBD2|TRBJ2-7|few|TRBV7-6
TGTGCCAGCAGCAACGGGACTAGCGGGAACAAGGCCCTCTCCTACGAGCAGTACTTC
CASSNGTSGNKALSYEQYF
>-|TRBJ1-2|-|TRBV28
TGTGCCAGCAGTCCCCCCGAGATCTATGGCTACACCTTC
CASSPPEIYGYTF
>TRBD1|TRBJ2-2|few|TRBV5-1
TGCGCCAGCAGCTTGGGGCCCCGGGACAGCCCGAACACCGGGGAGCTGTTTTTT
CASSLGPRDSPNTGELFF
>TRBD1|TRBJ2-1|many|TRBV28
TGTGCCAGCAGTTCGGCCGGGACAGGGGGCTTTAATGAGCAGTTCTTC
CASSSAGTGGFNEQFF
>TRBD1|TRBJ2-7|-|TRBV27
TGTGCCAGCAGTTTCCTCGGACAGGGGGAAGAGCAGTACTTC
CASSFLGQGEEQYF
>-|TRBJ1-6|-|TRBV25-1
TGTGCCAGCCGGGACACCGCTAAGGGTTCACCCCTCCACTTT
CASRDTAKGSPLHF
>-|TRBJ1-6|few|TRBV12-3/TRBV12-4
TGTGCCAGCACCGCAAGACAGGACCAGAATTCACCCCTCCACTTT
CASTARQDQNSPLHF
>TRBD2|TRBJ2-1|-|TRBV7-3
TGTGCCAGCAGCTTATTGGTAACTAGCGGTAGGGGCTACAATAAGCAGTTCTTC
CASSLLVTSGRGYNKQFF
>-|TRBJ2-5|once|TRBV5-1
TGCGCCAGCTACGGCGGGGGCTACGCGCAGTACTTC
CASYGGGYAQYF
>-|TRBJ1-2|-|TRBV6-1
TGTGCCAGCAGTAAGTGGGGGAAAGGACCCTTGCTGAGCTATGGCTACACCTTC
CASSKWGKGPLLSYGYTF
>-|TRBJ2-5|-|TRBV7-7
TGTGCCAGCAGCCCTGGACTAACCCTACTTACCTACAATGAGCAGTACTTC
CASSPGLTLLTYNEQYF
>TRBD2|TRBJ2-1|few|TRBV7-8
TGTGCCAGCAGCTTATGGGGGTTTGACGGACTAGCGGGAGAAAAAGGGTATGAGCAGTTCTTC
CASSLWGFDGLAGEKGYEQFF
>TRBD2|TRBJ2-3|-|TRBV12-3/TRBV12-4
TGTGCCAGCAGCGGGACTAGCGGGATGCCGTTGTCAGGAGATACGCAGTATTTT
CASSGTSGMPLSGDTQYF
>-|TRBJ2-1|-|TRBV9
TGTGCCACTGGGGGAACGCGTTTCCATGAGCAGTTCTTC
CATGGTRFHEQFF
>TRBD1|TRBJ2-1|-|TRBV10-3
TGTGCCATCACAAGGGACAGGCAAGGCAATGAGCAGTTCTTC
CAITRDRQGNEQFF
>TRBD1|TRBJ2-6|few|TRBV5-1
TGCGCCAGCAGCTTGGTACCCGGGACAGACAACTCTGGGGCCAACGTCCTGACTTTC
CASSLVPGTDNSGANVLTF
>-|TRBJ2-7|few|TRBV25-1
TGTGCCAGCAGTGAATATCTCAGCTCCTACGAGCAGTACTTC
CASSEYLSSYEQYF
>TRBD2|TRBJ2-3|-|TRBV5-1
TGCGCCAGCAGCTTCCCCTCGTCCAGGAGGGAGGGACTCACAGATACGCAGTATTTT
CASSFPSSRREGLTDTQYF
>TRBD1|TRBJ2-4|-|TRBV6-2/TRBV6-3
TGTGCCAGCAGCTCCCGGGACAGGGAGTGGAACATTCAGTACTTC
CASSSRDREWNIQYF
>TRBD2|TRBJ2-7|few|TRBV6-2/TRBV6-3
TGTGCCAGCAGTTACTCAATAGCGGGGCGTTACGAGCAGTACTTC
CASSYSIAGRYEQYF
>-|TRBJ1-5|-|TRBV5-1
TGCGCCAGCAGCAAGGACGGATCGGATCAGCCCCAGCATTTT
CASSKDGSDQPQHF
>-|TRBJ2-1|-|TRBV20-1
TGCAGTGCTAGCCGGGGGAGGTTCAATGAGCAGTTCTTC
CSASRGRFNEQFF
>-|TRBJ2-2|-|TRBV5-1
TGCGCCAGCAGCTTGGACAGGGTTAACACCGGGGAGCTGTTTTTT
CASSLDRVNTGELFF
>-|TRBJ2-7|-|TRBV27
TGCGCCAGCAGTTTAAAACCAGCCGGCTACGAGCAGTACTTC
CASSLKPAGYEQYF
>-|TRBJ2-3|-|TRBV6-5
TGTGCCAGCAGCCCCTTATCGGTTAGCACAGATACGCAGTATTTT
CASSPLSVSTDTQYF
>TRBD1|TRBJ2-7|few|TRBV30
TGTGCCTGGAGCACCGGGACAGGGAGTTACGAGCAGTACTTC
CAWSTGTGSYEQYF
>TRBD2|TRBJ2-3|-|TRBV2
TGTGCCAGCAGTGACGGGGGGGCGCAGTATTTT
CASSDGGAQYF
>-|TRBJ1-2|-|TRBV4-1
TGCGCCAGCAGCCAAGGCCAGGGCTTTGGCTACACCTTC
CASSQGQGFGYTF
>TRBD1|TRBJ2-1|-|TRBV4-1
TGCGCCAGCAGCCAAGTTCTCTCCGGGACAGTGACCTACAATGAGCAGTTCTTC
CASSQVLSGTVTYNEQFF
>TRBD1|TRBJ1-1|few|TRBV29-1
TGCAGCGTTATAGGGGGCAACACTGAAGCTTTCTTT
CSVIGGNTEAFF
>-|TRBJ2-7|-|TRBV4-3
TGCGCCAGCAGCCAAGTTGTAGGCGGCCTCTACGAGCAGTACTTC
CASSQVVGGLYEQYF
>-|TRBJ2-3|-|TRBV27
TGTGCCAGCAGTCGGAGTGATAGATTCGATACGCAGTATTTT
CASSRSDRFDTQYF
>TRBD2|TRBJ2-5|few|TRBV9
TGTGCCAGCAGCGTTCGGGCGGGAGTGGGAGAGACCCAGTACTTC
CASSVRAGVGETQYF
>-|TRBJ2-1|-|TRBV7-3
TGTGCCAGCAGCCTCCCCACATCGGGTGAGCAGTTCTTC
CASSLPTSGEQFF
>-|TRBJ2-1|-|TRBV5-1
TGCGCCAGCAGCTTTTCGCAATTTAATGAGCAGTTCTTC
CASSFSQFNEQFF
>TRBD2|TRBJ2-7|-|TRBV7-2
TGTGCCAGCAGCTTTGGTGTAGCGGGAGCTAGGAATTACGAGCAGTACTTC
CASSFGVAGARNYEQYF
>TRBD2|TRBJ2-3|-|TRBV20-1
TGCAGTGCTAGACTACTAGCGGGAGGTTGGGCAGATACGCAGTATTTT
CSARLLAGGWADTQYF
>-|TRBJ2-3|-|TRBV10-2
TGCGCCAGCACCTTGGAGAGGACTAGCACAGATACGCAGTATTTT
CASTLERTSTDTQYF
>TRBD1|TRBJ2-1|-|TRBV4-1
TGCGCCAGCAGCCAACCTGGGACAGGGGGCCCCTACAATGAGCAGTTCTTC
CASSQPGTGGPYNEQFF
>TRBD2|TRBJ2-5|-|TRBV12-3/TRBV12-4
TGTGCCAGCAGGCGGCGACTAGCCCAAGAGACCCAGTACTTC
CASRRRLAQETQYF